A single sample gave rise to the 8 T cell receptor beta chains below, sequenced in a study of blood T cell repertoires in COVID-19. Profiled with immunoSEQ multiplex PCR; TCRdb holds only in-frame clones, not every one. The data hold 100,000 or so clones, with over 80% observed a single time. The sample consisted of peripheral blood. These TCRs come from a man aged 70 or older with active or convalescent COVID-19.

V and J are TRBV23-1 and TRBJ2-3, with D maybe TRBD1 (6 bases). TRBV23-1 is given ORF status, its function remaining uncertain. This CDR3 has 15 amino acids. V gave up 4 bases and J gave up 6 bases, with 17 bases separating them. Here the CDR3 reads CASSLPGQHEDTQYF. The CDR3 nucleotides are TGCGCCAGCAGTCTCCCGGGACAACACGAGGATACGCAGTATTTT.

This clone was recorded once. The chain is built from TRBV24-1 and TRBJ1-1, with a weak D call TRBD1 (6 bases). CDR1 and CDR2 (germline): KGHDR, SFDVKD. Trimming stripped 7 bases from V and 1 base from J, with 12 bases between. CDR3 size: 14 residues. Here the CDR3 reads CATRRGQENTEAFF. CDR3 bases: TGTGCCACCAGGCGGGGGCAAGAGAACACTGAAGCTTTCTTT.

This rearrangement joins TRBV11-2 to TRBJ2-7; the match to TRBD1 covers 8 bases. This CDR3 spans 14 amino acids. V lost 1 base to trimming and J lost 2 bases; unmatched junction nucleotides: 1. Germline V gene lookup returns CDR1 SGHAT and CDR2 FQNNGV. The CDR3 bases are TGTGCCAGCAGCTTAGGGACAGGGCCCTACGAGCAGTACTTC. Translation gives CASSLGTGPYEQYF.

This sequence joins TRBV2 and TRBJ2-7; 9 positions agree with TRBD1. Germline trimming cut 6 bases from V and 0 bases from J; bases unmatched to any gene: 9. Germline CDR1 and CDR2: SNHLY and FYNNEI. CDR3 length: 16 residues. The CDR3 here is CASRARTGAFSYEQYF. Written as DNA, the CDR3 is TGTGCCAGCAGAGCCCGGACAGGGGCTTTCTCCTACGAGCAGTACTTC.

The V gene is TRBV14, the J gene TRBJ2-3; the match to TRBD2 covers 8 bases. Germline-derived CDR1 and CDR2 are SGHDN and FVKESK. The CDR3 contains 18 residues. The ends lost 4 bases at V and 4 bases at J; junction bases unmatched: 16. CDR3 nucleotide sequence: TGTGCCAGCAGCCTACTAACCGGGGGGGCCGGGAGAGCAGATACGCAGTATTTT. This encodes CASSLLTGGAGRADTQYF. The whole variable domain, remainder taken from reference TRBV14 and TRBJ2-3, is EAGVTQFPSHSVIEKGQTVTLRCDPISGHDNLYWYRRVMGKEIKFLLHFVKESKQDESGMPNNRFLAERTGGTYSTLKVQPAELEDSGVYFCASSLLTGGAGRADTQYFGPGTRLTVL.

The gene calls are TRBV18 and TRBJ1-2; D ambiguous. The length of the CDR3 is 16 residues. CDR1 KGHSH and CDR2 LQKENI come from the germline V gene. Between the trimmed V and J ends, which lost 3 bases and 0 bases, there was a span of 14 bases. As DNA, the CDR3 is TGTGCCAGCTCACCTAAAGACGGAGTAGCTAACTATGGCTACACCTTC. This codes for CASSPKDGVANYGYTF.

This chain uses TRBV7-9 with TRBJ2-3, with D possibly matching TRBD1 (6 bases). With 4 bases removed from V and 0 bases from J, the gap between germline ends came to 11 bases. This CDR3 comprises 15 residues. The V gene's germline CDR1 is SEHNR and CDR2 FQNEAQ (reference sequence). CDR3 nucleotide sequence: TGTGCCAGCAGCTCGGGACAACCTAGCACAGATACGCAGTATTTT. Its protein is CASSSGQPSTDTQYF.

This clone has only one observation. The chain carries TRBV19 and TRBJ2-1; 12 bases agree with TRBD2. V lost 5 bases, J lost 5 bases, and 10 bases stayed unmatched. Germline values: CDR1 LNHDA, CDR2 SQIVND (reference sequence). The CDR3 spans 17 residues. CDR3 sequence: CASSRTSGAPPDNEQFF. The CDR3 DNA sequence: TGTGCCAGTAGTCGGACTAGCGGGGCTCCGCCGGACAATGAGCAGTTCTTC.